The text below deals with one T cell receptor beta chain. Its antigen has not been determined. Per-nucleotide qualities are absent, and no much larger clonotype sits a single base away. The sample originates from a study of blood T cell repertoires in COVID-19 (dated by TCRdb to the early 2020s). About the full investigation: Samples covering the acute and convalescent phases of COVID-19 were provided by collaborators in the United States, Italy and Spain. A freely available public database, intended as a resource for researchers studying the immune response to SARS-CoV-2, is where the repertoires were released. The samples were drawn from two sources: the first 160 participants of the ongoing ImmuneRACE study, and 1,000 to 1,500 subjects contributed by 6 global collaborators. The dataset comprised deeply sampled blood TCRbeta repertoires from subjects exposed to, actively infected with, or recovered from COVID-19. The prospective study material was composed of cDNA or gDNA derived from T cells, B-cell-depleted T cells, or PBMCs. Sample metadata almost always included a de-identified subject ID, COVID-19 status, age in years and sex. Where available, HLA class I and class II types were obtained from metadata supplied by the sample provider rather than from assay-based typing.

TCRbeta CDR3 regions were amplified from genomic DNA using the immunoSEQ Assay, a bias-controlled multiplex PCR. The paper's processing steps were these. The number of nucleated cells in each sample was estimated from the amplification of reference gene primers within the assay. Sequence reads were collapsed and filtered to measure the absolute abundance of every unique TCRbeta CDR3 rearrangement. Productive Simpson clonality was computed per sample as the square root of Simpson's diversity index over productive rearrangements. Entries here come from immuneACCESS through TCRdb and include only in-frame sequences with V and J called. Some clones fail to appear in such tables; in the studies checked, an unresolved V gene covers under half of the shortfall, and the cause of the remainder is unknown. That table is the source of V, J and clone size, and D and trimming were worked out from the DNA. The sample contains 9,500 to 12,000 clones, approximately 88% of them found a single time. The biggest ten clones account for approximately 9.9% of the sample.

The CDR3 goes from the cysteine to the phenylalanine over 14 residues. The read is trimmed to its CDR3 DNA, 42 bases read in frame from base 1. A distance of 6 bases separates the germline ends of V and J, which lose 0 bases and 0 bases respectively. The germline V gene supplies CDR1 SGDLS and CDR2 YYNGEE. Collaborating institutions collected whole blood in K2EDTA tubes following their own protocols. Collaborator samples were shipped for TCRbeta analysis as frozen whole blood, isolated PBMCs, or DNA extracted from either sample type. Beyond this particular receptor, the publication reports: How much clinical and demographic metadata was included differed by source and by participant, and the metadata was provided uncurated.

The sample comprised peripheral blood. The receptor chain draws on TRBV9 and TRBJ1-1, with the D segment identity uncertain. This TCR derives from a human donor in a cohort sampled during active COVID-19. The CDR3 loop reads CASSVGSLNTEAFF. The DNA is TGTGCCAGCAGCGTAGGTTCATTGAACACTGAAGCTTTCTTT.